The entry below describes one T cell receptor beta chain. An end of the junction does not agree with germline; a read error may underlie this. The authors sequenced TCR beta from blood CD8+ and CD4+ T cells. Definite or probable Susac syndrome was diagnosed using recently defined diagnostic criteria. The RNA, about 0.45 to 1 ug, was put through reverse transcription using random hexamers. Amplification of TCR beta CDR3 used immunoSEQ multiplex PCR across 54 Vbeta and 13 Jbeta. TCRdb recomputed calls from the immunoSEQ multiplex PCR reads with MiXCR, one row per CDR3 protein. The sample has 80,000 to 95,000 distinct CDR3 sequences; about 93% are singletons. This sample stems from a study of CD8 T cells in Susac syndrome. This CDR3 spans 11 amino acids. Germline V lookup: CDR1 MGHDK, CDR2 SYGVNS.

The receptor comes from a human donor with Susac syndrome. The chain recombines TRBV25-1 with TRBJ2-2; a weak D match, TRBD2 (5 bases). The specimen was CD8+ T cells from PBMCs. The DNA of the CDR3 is TGTGCCAGCAGAGTATTCGGGGAGCTATTTTTT. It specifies CASRVFGELFF.